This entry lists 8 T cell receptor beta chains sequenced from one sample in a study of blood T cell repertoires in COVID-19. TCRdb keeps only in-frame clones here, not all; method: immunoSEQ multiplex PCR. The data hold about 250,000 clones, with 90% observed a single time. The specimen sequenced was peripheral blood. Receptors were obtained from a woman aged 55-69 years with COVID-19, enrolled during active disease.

In nucleotides, the CDR3 is TGTGCCAGCAGCTTACACAGGGCCACTGAAGCTTTCTTT. Amino acids: CASSLHRATEAFF. The chain is built from TRBV11-2 and TRBJ1-1, with a possible D match to TRBD1 (6 bases). CDR1 is SGHAT and CDR2 is FQNNGV in the germline V gene. Trimming pared 2 bases from V and 4 bases from J, leaving 8 bases between. There are 13 residues in the CDR3. The full variable domain, in which reference TRBV11-2 and TRBJ1-1 provide the parts outside the CDR3, is EAGVAQSPRYKIIEKRQSVAFWCNPISGHATLYWYQQILGQGPKLLIQFQNNGVVDDSQLPKDRFSAERLKGVDSTLKIQPAKLEDSAVYLCASSLHRATEAFFGQGTRLTVV.

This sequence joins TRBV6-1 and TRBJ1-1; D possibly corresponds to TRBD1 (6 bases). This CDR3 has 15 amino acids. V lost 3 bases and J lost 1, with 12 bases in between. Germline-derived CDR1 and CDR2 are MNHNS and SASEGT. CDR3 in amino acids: CASSEMTGANTEAFF. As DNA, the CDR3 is TGTGCCAGCAGTGAGATGACAGGTGCGAACACTGAAGCTTTCTTT.

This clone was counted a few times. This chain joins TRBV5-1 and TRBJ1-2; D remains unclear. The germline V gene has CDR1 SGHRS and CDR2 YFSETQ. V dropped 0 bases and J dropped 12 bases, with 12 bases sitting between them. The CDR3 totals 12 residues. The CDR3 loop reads CASSLAGVGDTF. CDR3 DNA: TGCGCCAGCAGCTTGGCCGGGGTGGGAGACACCTTC.

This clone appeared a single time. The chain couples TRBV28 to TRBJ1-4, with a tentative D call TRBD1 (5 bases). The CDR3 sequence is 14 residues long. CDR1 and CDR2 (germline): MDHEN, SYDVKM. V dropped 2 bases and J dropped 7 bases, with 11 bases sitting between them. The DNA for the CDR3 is TGTGCCAGCAGTTTACAGGGTAGGGGTGAAAAACTGTTTTTT. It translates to CASSLQGRGEKLFF.

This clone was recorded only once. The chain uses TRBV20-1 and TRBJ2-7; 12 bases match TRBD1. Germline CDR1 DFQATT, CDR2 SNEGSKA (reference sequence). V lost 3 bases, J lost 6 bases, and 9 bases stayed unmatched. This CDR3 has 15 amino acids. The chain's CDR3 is CSASVGGQGAVEQYF. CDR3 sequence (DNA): TGCAGTGCTAGTGTAGGGGGACAGGGGGCCGTCGAGCAGTACTTC.

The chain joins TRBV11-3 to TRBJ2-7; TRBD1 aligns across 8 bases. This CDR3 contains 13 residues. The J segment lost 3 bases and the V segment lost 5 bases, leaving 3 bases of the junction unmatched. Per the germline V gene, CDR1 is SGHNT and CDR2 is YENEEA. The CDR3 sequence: CASSQDRDYEQYF. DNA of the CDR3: TGTGCCAGCAGCCAGGACAGGGACTACGAGCAGTACTTC. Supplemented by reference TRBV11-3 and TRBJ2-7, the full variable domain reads EAGVVQSPRYKIIEKKQPVAFWCNPISGHNTLYWYLQNLGQGPELLIRYENEEAVDDSQLPKDRFSAERLKGVDSTLKIQPAELGDSAVYLCASSQDRDYEQYFGPGTRLTVT.

The CDR3 DNA reads as TGTGCCAGCAGCTTGGCCCAGGGCACAGATACGCAGTATTTT. This encodes CASSLAQGTDTQYF. The gene calls are TRBV5-6 and TRBJ2-3; the D is unclear. Germline CDR1 reads SGHDT; CDR2 reads YYEEEE. This CDR3 is 14 amino acids long. Trimming cost V 0 bases and J 1 base, with 6 bases left between them. The full variable domain, in which reference TRBV5-6 and TRBJ2-3 provide the parts outside the CDR3, is DAGVTQSPTHLIKTRGQQVTLRCSPKSGHDTVSWYQQALGQGPQFIFQYYEEEERQRGNFPDRFSGHQFPNYSSELNVNALLLGDSALYLCASSLAQGTDTQYFGPGTRLTVL.

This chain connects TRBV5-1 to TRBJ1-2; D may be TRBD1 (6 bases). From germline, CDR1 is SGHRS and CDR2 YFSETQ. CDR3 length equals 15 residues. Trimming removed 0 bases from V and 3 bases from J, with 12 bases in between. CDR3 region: CASSLAGGADYGYTF. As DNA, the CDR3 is TGCGCCAGCAGCTTGGCCGGGGGGGCGGACTATGGCTACACCTTC.